These T cell receptor beta chains were read from a single sample in a study of Graves' ophthalmopathy and Graves' hyperthyroidism. MiXCR, applied by TCRdb to the multiplex PCR reads, yields one record per CDR3 protein. The sample has 300,000 to 400,000 distinct CDR3 sequences, roughly a sixth seen once. Sequencing input: peripheral blood. These TCRs come from an adult man with Graves' ophthalmopathy. Each CDR3 is given with its conserved first and last residue. A D gene is named only where the DNA matches it firmly. Part of the rows lack a size; the others show once, few, many or a class for expanded clones.

D gene,J gene,clone size,V gene,CDR3 DNA,CDR3 protein
NA,TRBJ1-1,many,TRBV12-3/TRBV12-4,TGTGCCAGCAGTCCACTCGTCGGCGGGAGGACTGAAGCTTTCTTT,CASSPLVGGRTEAFF
NA,TRBJ2-7,many,TRBV30,TGTGCCTGGAGCGATCCACCCGGGACACCCGAGCAGTACTTC,CAWSDPPGTPEQYF
TRBD1,TRBJ1-5,NA,TRBV10-3,TGTGCCGTCAGAGGGACAGGGGATGGTCAGCCCCAGCATTTT,CAVRGTGDGQPQHF
NA,TRBJ1-5,few,TRBV6-1,TGTGCCAGCAGTGAATTCACAGGGTGGAACAATCAGCCCCAGCATTTT,CASSEFTGWNNQPQHF
NA,TRBJ1-1,many,TRBV30,TGTGCCTGGAGTGGGTCATTAGGGTACACTGAAGCTTTCTTT,CAWSGSLGYTEAFF
NA,TRBJ1-2,many,TRBV2,TGTGCCAGCAGTGGGCCCCAAAGGGGATTTGGCTACACCTTC,CASSGPQRGFGYTF
NA,TRBJ2-7,NA,TRBV28,TGTGCCAGCAGGGCTGCTGTGGGGGTCACGGACTTC,CASRAAVGVTDF
NA,TRBJ2-7,many,TRBV16,TGTGCCAGCAGCCAATCCAGGGGCCCTACCTACGAGCAGTACTTC,CASSQSRGPTYEQYF
TRBD1,TRBJ1-5,many,TRBV2,TGTGCCAGCAGTGTTGGGCAGGGGGCCAGCAATCAGCCCCAGCATTTT,CASSVGQGASNQPQHF
NA,TRBJ2-7,many,TRBV7-3,TGTGCCAGCAGCGCCACAGGGTTGCCGACCAACTTGAGCTCCTACGAGCAGTACTTC,CASSATGLPTNLSSYEQYF
TRBD2,TRBJ2-7,many,TRBV2,TGTGCCAGCAGTGAACAGGGGACTAGCGGCTACGAGCAGTACTTC,CASSEQGTSGYEQYF